The TCR beta chain under discussion was sequenced for a study of blood T cell repertoires in COVID-19. Across the study: The analysed material was cDNA or gDNA that came from T cells, B-cell-depleted T cells, or PBMCs.

In the authors' methods: The assay estimated nucleated cells by amplifying reference gene primers. Clones were read by immunoSEQ multiplex PCR, and TCRdb kept only the in-frame ones, dropping some. V and J calls and clone size follow that table, whereas D and trimming were derived from the DNA. In the table there are over 250,000 clones, 80% to 95% of which are singletons. All enrollees were about 18 to 89 years old and from about two dozen US areas. This clonotype was sampled from a woman in her 30s who had recovered from COVID-19. Material for sequencing was PBMCs or T cells enriched from blood (not recorded which).

For the CDR3, the DNA is TGTGCCTGGAGTAACGGGTACGAGCAGTACTTC. Its protein is CAWSNGYEQYF. J is TRBJ2-7 and V is TRBV30; D remains unclear. Germline CDR1 is GTSNPN and CDR2 is SVGIG (reference sequence). This CDR3 spans 11 amino acids. V lost 2 bases to trimming and J lost 4 bases, with 6 bases between them.